This T cell receptor (beta chain) was identified during a study of post-analysis software for immune sequencing data. Study-wide results and limits: A handful of TRBV segments, including TRBV5-6, TRBV5-1 and TRBV20-1, were more frequent in patients than controls. Samples from one preparation batch, clustered by F measure, grouped strongly together.

Deletions cut 0 bases from V and 7 bases from J, with 20 bases between. The CDR3 is 18 amino acids. The germline V gene has CDR1 SGDLS and CDR2 YYNGEE. The sample holds a few counts of this clonotype. The antigen is undetermined. The authors incorporated unique molecular identifiers into the TCR beta cDNA libraries. MiXCR, applied by TCRdb to the PCR reads, yields one record per CDR3 protein. Among hundreds of thousands of distinct CDR3 sequences, roughly 50% were seen once, and the ten largest hold 4.6%. This chain connects TRBV9 to TRBJ1-6; D might be TRBD1 (5 bases). The sequence derives from a girl between 10 and 17 years old with multiple sclerosis. Specimen: blood. The CDR3 spells CASSVESSPGIPNSPLHF. The CDR3 DNA reads as TGTGCCAGCAGCGTAGAGTCCTCGCCAGGGATTCCGAATTCACCCCTCCACTTT.